What follows is one TCR beta chain and its context. The antigen is not known. The data were produced by immunoSEQ multiplex PCR, yet TCRdb's version contains in-frame clones alone and is incomplete. The repertoire holds under 200,000 clones, about 93% seen once, with roughly 0.07% in the top ten. This sample is part of a study of shared clonotypes between healthy human individuals. Study observations and caveats: The genetic and exposure-history diversity represented was limited by few donors. Sampling covered nothing but blood. Tissue TCR repertoires likely differ from those found in blood.

CDR3 length equals 13 residues. V shed 6 bases and J shed 2 bases, with 11 bases lying between them. Germline V gene data show CDR1 as SGHAT and CDR2 as FQNNGV. The clonotype comes from a woman aged 25 to 39 in good health. Sequenced: naive CD4+ T cells sorted from blood. The subset: CD45RA+ positively selected. This chain connects TRBV11-2 to TRBJ2-7; TRBD1 might be the D (6 bases). CDR3 region: CASRRTVTYEQYF. CDR3 nucleotides: TGTGCCAGCAGGAGGACAGTCACCTACGAGCAGTACTTC. The whole variable domain, remainder taken from reference TRBV11-2 and TRBJ2-7, is EAGVAQSPRYKIIEKRQSVAFWCNPISGHATLYWYQQILGQGPKLLIQFQNNGVVDDSQLPKDRFSAERLKGVDSTLKIQPAKLEDSAVYLCASRRTVTYEQYFGPGTRLTVT.